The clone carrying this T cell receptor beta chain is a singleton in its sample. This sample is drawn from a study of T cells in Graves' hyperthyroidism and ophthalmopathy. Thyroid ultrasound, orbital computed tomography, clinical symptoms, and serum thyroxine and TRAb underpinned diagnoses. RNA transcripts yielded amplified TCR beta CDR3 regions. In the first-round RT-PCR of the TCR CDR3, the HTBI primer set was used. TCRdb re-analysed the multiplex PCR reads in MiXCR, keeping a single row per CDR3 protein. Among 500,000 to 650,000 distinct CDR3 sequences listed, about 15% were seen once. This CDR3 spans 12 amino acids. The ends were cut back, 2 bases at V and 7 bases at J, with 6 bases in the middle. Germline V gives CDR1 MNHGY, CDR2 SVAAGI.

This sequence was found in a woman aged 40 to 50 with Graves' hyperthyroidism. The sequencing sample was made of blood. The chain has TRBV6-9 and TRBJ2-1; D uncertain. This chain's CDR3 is CASSYDRNEQFF. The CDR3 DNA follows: TGTGCCAGCAGTTATGATAGGAATGAGCAGTTCTTC.